The clone carrying this T cell receptor beta chain appeared a few times. Its specificity is unknown. The length of the CDR3 is 18 residues. The germline CDR1 and CDR2 sequences are MNHEY and SMNVEV (reference sequence). V was trimmed by 2 bases and J by 4 bases, leaving 18 bases between them. This sample stems from a study of T cells after yellow fever vaccination. For the study at large: When fractions had low cell numbers, they were prepared with SMART-Seq v4 Ultra Low Input.

Study-level results: Post-booster reappearance was seen for most primary-vaccination clones (around 96% CD4, around 90% CD8).

TCRdb ran MiXCR on the 5' RACE reads and lists one entry per CDR3 protein. The sample includes a few hundred thousand distinct CDR3 sequences, roughly 6.1% of them seen just once. This TCR came from a man under 40 who received the YFV17D yellow fever vaccine. The sample here was PBMCs, taken 5 days after the yellow fever booster vaccination. The J gene is TRBJ2-6, the V gene TRBV27; a possible D gene is TRBD2 (7 bases). The CDR3 spells CASSLSVEGGPGANVLTF. The DNA of the CDR3 is TGTGCCAGCAGTTTAAGTGTTGAGGGGGGGCCCGGGGCCAACGTCCTGACTTTC.